This T cell receptor (beta chain) came from a study of metastatic and nonmetastatic thyroid tumors. Study summary: Repertoires from blood and tumor or nodule tissue of malignant and benign thyroid patients were compared.

Study-level results: The study reportedly found significantly higher TCR beta diversity in malignant thyroid tumors than benign nodules, in blood and tumor.

Worth noting for this clone: Its specificity is not known.

Study processing details: Across clinicopathological groups, CDR3 differences served as the basis for building a distant-metastasis classifier for papillary thyroid cancer. TCRdb re-called clones from the PCR reads using MiXCR. The V and J calls were determined by TCRdb, not by the authors. Counted here are under 30,000 clones, about 15% occurring once; the ten biggest clones make up roughly 6.6%. Patients underwent thyroid surgery, and none had received any treatment before it. Trimming left V 1 base short and J 0 bases short, with 10 bases between. This CDR3 comprises 15 residues. From germline, CDR1 is SGHTS and CDR2 YDEGEE.

Material for sequencing was blood. The clonotype comes from a male donor with papillary thyroid cancer or a benign thyroid nodule (not recorded which). Some clones in this sample may be carry-over from other donors' samples. V and J are TRBV5-8 and TRBJ1-2; D is uncertain. For the CDR3, the DNA is TGTGCCAGCAGCTTGTCCACAGAAGCTAACTATGGCTACACCTTC. Translation gives CASSLSTEANYGYTF.